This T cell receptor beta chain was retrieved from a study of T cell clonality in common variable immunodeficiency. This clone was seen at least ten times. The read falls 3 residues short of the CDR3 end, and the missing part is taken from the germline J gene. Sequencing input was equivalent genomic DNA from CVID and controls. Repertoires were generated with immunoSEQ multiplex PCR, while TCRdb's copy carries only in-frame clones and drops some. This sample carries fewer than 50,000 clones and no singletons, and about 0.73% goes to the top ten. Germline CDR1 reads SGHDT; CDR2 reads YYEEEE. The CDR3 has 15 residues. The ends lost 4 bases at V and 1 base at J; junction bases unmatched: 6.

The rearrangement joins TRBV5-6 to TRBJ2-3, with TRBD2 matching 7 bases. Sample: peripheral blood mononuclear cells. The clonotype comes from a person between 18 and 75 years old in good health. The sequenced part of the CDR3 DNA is TGTGCCAGCAGCATTCCGGGACTACGCACAGATACG. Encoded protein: CASSIPGLRTDT. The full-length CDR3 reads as CASSIPGLRTDTQYF.